These T cell receptor beta chains were read from a single sample in a study of blood T cells in healthy people across ages. TCRdb itself ran the 5' RACE reads through MiXCR, one entry per CDR3 protein. The sample lists roughly 730,000 distinct CDR3 sequences; approximately 60% were seen once. Sequencing was carried out using blood. Every receptor here comes from a man between 35 and 55 years old in good health. Both conserved end residues are part of each CDR3. The order of the fields is V gene, J gene, CDR3 length, CDR3 protein.

TRBV6-1,TRBJ2-4,13,CASITEAKNIQYF
TRBV11-2,TRBJ1-1,15,CASSQQMTGHTEAFF
TRBV2,TRBJ1-4,15,CASSERGGMIEKLFF
TRBV27,TRBJ1-5,15,CASSLSTGFRQPQHF
TRBV4-2,TRBJ2-3,18,CASSQEGTSGYSTDTQYF
TRBV24-1,TRBJ2-5,18,CATSDLDRVGGLSETQYF
TRBV7-9,TRBJ2-4,19,CASSSRQETSRVAKNIQYF
TRBV7-8,TRBJ2-3,17,CASSSKKAGAHTDTQYF
TRBV5-8,TRBJ2-6,16,CASSRGTNTGANVLTF
TRBV20-1,TRBJ2-1,15,CSARAGTSGRNEQFF
TRBV29-1,TRBJ2-1,14,CSVPNIDSYNEQFF
TRBV28,TRBJ1-2,15,CASSGRDRGLEGYTF
TRBV5-5,TRBJ2-3,19,CASSAIRSGRLPSTDTQYF
TRBV4-2,TRBJ2-5,15,CASSLAARALETQYF
TRBV29-1,TRBJ2-3,12,CSVVPRSDTQYF
TRBV20-1,.,13,CSARGRVRETQYF
TRBV21-1,TRBJ1-4,13,CASRYRINEKLFF
TRBV10-3,TRBJ2-7,14,CAISPRTNGNEQYF
TRBV7-3,TRBJ2-3,16,CASSTGHRGYTDTQYF
TRBV20-1,TRBJ1-6,13,CSGTGSEGSPLHF
TRBV12-3/TRBV12-4,TRBJ2-3,17,CASSLWVSAQYTDTQYF
TRBV7-9,TRBJ2-5,16,CASSSSASGFQETQYF
TRBV2,TRBJ2-6,17,CASSYGPVNSGANVLTF
TRBV20-1,.,18,CSARGGGLAGVRGYEQYF
TRBV6-2/TRBV6-3,TRBJ2-1,14,CASRTSGSMYEQFF
TRBV6-2/TRBV6-3,TRBJ2-1,14,CASSRTQQYNEQFF
TRBV15,TRBJ2-5,13,CATKRPGGETQYF
TRBV5-1,TRBJ1-4,16,CASSLAKGGMDEKLFF
TRBV9,TRBJ1-1,14,CASRRLGEGAEAFF
TRBV29-1,TRBJ2-5,13,CSVVGRPQETQYF
TRBV4-2,TRBJ2-1,15,CASSQGAGPDNEQFF
TRBV7-2,TRBJ2-7,14,CASSHLGDRYEQYF
TRBV28,.,15,CASSFRDRYYYEQYF
TRBV6-4,TRBJ2-3,15,CASSDTDRDADTQYF
TRBV10-3,.,15,CAISESGAPSYEQYF
TRBV28,TRBJ2-4,13,CASSKSGENIQYF
TRBV10-3,TRBJ1-1,13,CAIKAGQNTEAFF
TRBV6-5,TRBJ2-1,15,CASSSPGQLINEQFF
TRBV3-1,TRBJ2-4,18,CASSQGPGQERGKNIRYF
TRBV28,TRBJ1-6,16,CASSFPDQTTNSPLHF
TRBV27,TRBJ2-4,15,CASSSADRAKNIQYF
TRBV5-1,TRBJ2-7,14,CASSSNMGGYEQYF
TRBV6-2/TRBV6-3,TRBJ1-1,13,CASSIQGKAEAFF
TRBV27,TRBJ2-7,14,CASSSSAGGYEQYF
TRBV11-2,TRBJ2-7,14,CASSLGISGTEQYF
TRBV7-9,TRBJ2-2,14,CASSLDSPTGELFF
TRBV5-8,TRBJ1-2,13,CASSFESNYGYTF
TRBV9,TRBJ2-5,13,CASNKGQGETQYF
TRBV2,TRBJ1-2,11,CASKKFYGYTF
TRBV6-6,TRBJ2-5,13,CASSPTGGFEQYF
TRBV5-1,TRBJ2-3,15,CASSPGAGTTDTQYF
TRBV5-1,TRBJ2-1,15,CASSSGRASYNEQFF
TRBV6-5,TRBJ2-5,14,CASSWYGHQETQYF
TRBV12-3/TRBV12-4,TRBJ1-4,16,CASSLRGEFTNEKLFF